This is a list of T cell receptor beta chains from one sample in a study of shared clonotypes between healthy human individuals. Repertoires were generated with immunoSEQ multiplex PCR, while TCRdb's copy carries only in-frame clones and drops some. The repertoire includes over 850,000 clones, approximately 78% of them detected once, and approximately 0.5% sits in the top ten. The material sequenced was memory CD4+ T cells from PBMCs. The receptors shown here come from a man aged 18 to 30 in good health. Some clones in this sample may be carry-over from other donors' samples. Both conserved end residues are part of each CDR3. Fields, in order: D gene, V gene, clone size, J gene, CDR3 DNA, CDR3 protein. The D gene is left open where the match is weak. Size is stated for part of the rows, as once, few or many counts, or as a class when the clone is expanded.

TRBD1,TRBV14,NA,TRBJ2-2,TGTGCCAGCAGCCGCGGGACAGGGCGCAACACCGGGGAGCTGTTTTTT,CASSRGTGRNTGELFF
TRBD1,TRBV6-1,NA,TRBJ1-2,TGTGCCAGCAGTGAAGTTACAGGGGGCGATGGCTACACCTTC,CASSEVTGGDGYTF
NA,TRBV4-1,few,TRBJ1-3,TGCGCCAGCAGCCAAGAACAGGGAGCTGGAAACACCATATATTTT,CASSQEQGAGNTIYF
TRBD1,TRBV7-9,NA,TRBJ2-6,TGTGCCAGCAGCCCCTCAGGGGACAGGGTTTCTGGGGCCAACGTCCTGACTTTC,CASSPSGDRVSGANVLTF
TRBD2,TRBV18,NA,TRBJ2-7,TGTGCCAGCTCATCTGGACTAGCGGGAGTCGGGGAGCAGTACTTC,CASSSGLAGVGEQYF
TRBD2,TRBV6-5,NA,TRBJ2-1,TGTGCCAGCCACAAGCCCGGGGGGAATGAGCAGTTCTTC,CASHKPGGNEQFF
TRBD2,TRBV7-2,NA,TRBJ2-7,TGTGCCAGCAGCTTGTTGATAGCGGGACCCTACGAGCAGTACTTC,CASSLLIAGPYEQYF
TRBD1,TRBV5-4,NA,TRBJ1-1,TGTGCCAGCAGCTCCCGACAGGGCGATCCGAACACTGAAGCTTTCTTT,CASSSRQGDPNTEAFF
NA,TRBV30,NA,TRBJ2-7,TGTGCCTGGAGCAACCGGGGCCGATCGGTACAGTACTTC,CAWSNRGRSVQYF
TRBD1,TRBV19,NA,TRBJ1-5,TGTGCCAGCAGTAACACAGGGGGCCGTAATCAGCCCCAGCATTTT,CASSNTGGRNQPQHF
TRBD2,TRBV9,NA,TRBJ2-1,TGTGCCAGCAGCGTAGTAAGTAGCGGGAGGTCGTACAATGAGCAGTTCTTC,CASSVVSSGRSYNEQFF
NA,TRBV7-2,NA,TRBJ1-1,TGTGCCAGCAGCTTAAGGCACACTGAAGCTTTCTTT,CASSLRHTEAFF
TRBD2,TRBV10-3,NA,TRBJ2-3,TGTGCCATCAGTGATTGGCGGGAGATTGGCACAGATACGCAGTATTTT,CAISDWREIGTDTQYF
NA,TRBV28,NA,TRBJ1-2,TGTGCCAGCAGGTACAGTGGACAGAACTATGGCTACACCTTC,CASRYSGQNYGYTF
NA,TRBV7-3,once,TRBJ2-2,TGTGCCAGCAGCTTAAACCCAGGGCAATACGGGGAGCTGTTTTTT,CASSLNPGQYGELFF
NA,TRBV7-2,NA,TRBJ1-4,TGTGCCAGCAGCTTAGTGATCCTGGAAAAACTGTTTTTT,CASSLVILEKLFF
TRBD1,TRBV19,NA,TRBJ2-1,TGTGCCAGTAGTATCGGCAGGGGGCGAGAGCAGTTCTTC,CASSIGRGREQFF
NA,TRBV7-2,NA,TRBJ1-2,TGTGCCAGCAGCTTAGCAGGGATGGACTATGGCTACACCTTC,CASSLAGMDYGYTF
NA,TRBV7-9,NA,TRBJ2-4,TGTGCCAGCAGCTCCTTTGGTGGTACCAAAAACATTCAGTACTTC,CASSSFGGTKNIQYF
TRBD2,TRBV19,few,TRBJ2-7,TGTGCCAGTAGTATGCGGGAGGTACTCCACGAGCAGTACTTC,CASSMREVLHEQYF
TRBD1,TRBV19,few,TRBJ1-4,TGTGCCAGTAGTGATTTGTGGACAGGGTACGAAAAACTGTTTTTT,CASSDLWTGYEKLFF
TRBD1,TRBV27,NA,TRBJ1-6,TGTGCCAGCAGTTTATCGGGACAGGGTGTGGAGCTCCACTTT,CASSLSGQGVELHF
NA,TRBV30,NA,TRBJ1-5,TGTGCCTGGAATTCCGGGGCCTATAGCAATCAGCCCCAGCATTTT,CAWNSGAYSNQPQHF
NA,TRBV28,NA,TRBJ1-5,TGTGCCAGCAGCCCCAACACGGGGGATCAGCCCCAGCATTTT,CASSPNTGDQPQHF
NA,TRBV28,NA,TRBJ1-2,TGTGCCAGCAGTTTACCTGGGTACGGCTACACCTTC,CASSLPGYGYTF
NA,TRBV25-1,NA,TRBJ1-6,TGTGCCAGCAGTGAATGGACCCCTTGGGCCCTCCACTTT,CASSEWTPWALHF
NA,TRBV11-2,NA,TRBJ2-7,TGTGCCAGTATAAGGGGGAGGGGCCCCTACGAGCAGTACTTC,CASIRGRGPYEQYF
NA,TRBV5-1,NA,TRBJ2-1,TGCGCCAGCAGCTTGGGGCCGGGGCGGACTACCTACAATGAGCAGTTCTTC,CASSLGPGRTTYNEQFF
NA,TRBV9,NA,TRBJ1-2,TGTGCCAGCAGCAGAGGGGAGGTGGGCTACACCTTC,CASSRGEVGYTF
TRBD2,TRBV7-9,NA,TRBJ2-1,TGTGCCAGCTTCCGGGGGACTAGCGAATACAATGAGCAGTTCTTC,CASFRGTSEYNEQFF
NA,TRBV29-1,NA,TRBJ2-7,TGCAGCGTCCTAGGCCTCATGGAGCAGTACTTC,CSVLGLMEQYF
NA,TRBV28,NA,TRBJ2-5,TGTGCCAGCGGGAGCGAGGAGACCCAGTACTTC,CASGSEETQYF
TRBD2,TRBV11-2,NA,TRBJ2-1,TGTGCCAGCAGCTTAGAGTTAGCGGGGTACAATGAGCAGTTCTTC,CASSLELAGYNEQFF
NA,TRBV28,NA,TRBJ1-2,TGTGCCAGCAAAACTCAGGGAGGACTCTATGGCTACACCTTC,CASKTQGGLYGYTF
NA,TRBV28,NA,TRBJ1-2,TGTGCCAGCAGTTCTCAGGGTGCTGGCTATGGCTACACCTTC,CASSSQGAGYGYTF
TRBD1,TRBV7-9,once,TRBJ2-3,TGTGCCAGCAGCTTAGGGACAGGGGGCGCCGGAGCAGATACGCAGTATTTT,CASSLGTGGAGADTQYF
NA,TRBV6-5,NA,TRBJ1-3,TGTGCCAGCAGTACCTCGTCGCCAAACACCATATATTTT,CASSTSSPNTIYF
NA,TRBV19,NA,TRBJ1-2,TGTGCCAGTAGTCCCTTAGACGGTCGTTATGGCTACACCTTC,CASSPLDGRYGYTF
TRBD2,TRBV4-2,few,TRBJ2-7,TGTGCCAGCAGCGGGGGACTAGCGGGAGGGGCCTACGAGCAGTACTTC,CASSGGLAGGAYEQYF
NA,TRBV15,few,TRBJ2-7,TGTGCCACCAGCGCGTTCCTAGACAGCTCCTACGAGCAGTACTTC,CATSAFLDSSYEQYF
TRBD1,TRBV7-3,NA,TRBJ2-3,TGTGCCAGCAGCCGCTCGGGACAGGGGGCATCCTCCGCAGATACGCAGTATTTT,CASSRSGQGASSADTQYF
NA,TRBV7-2,NA,TRBJ2-1,TGTGCCAGCAGCTTAAATTTCTGGACTTTATACAATGAGCAGTTCTTC,CASSLNFWTLYNEQFF
NA,TRBV7-8,NA,TRBJ2-1,TGTGCCAGCAGCTTAGGCGAGCGCCATGAGCAGTTCTTC,CASSLGERHEQFF
NA,TRBV4-1,NA,TRBJ1-2,TGCGCCAGCAGCCAAGATCAGTCCGGGGGAGCTAACTATGGCTACACCTTC,CASSQDQSGGANYGYTF
TRBD1,TRBV28,few,TRBJ2-5,TGTGCCAGCAGCCAGACAGGGGGAGAGACCCAGTACTTC,CASSQTGGETQYF